The 3 T cell receptor beta chains in this list originate from one sample, sequenced in a study of blood T cell repertoires in COVID-19. Sequenced by immunoSEQ multiplex PCR; TCRdb stores in-frame clones only, minus some. Seen here are more than 120,000 clones, approximately 87% observed once, and the top ten hold around 38%. Sample: peripheral blood. These receptors all come from a middle-aged man who had recovered from COVID-19.

The V gene is TRBV19, the J gene TRBJ1-1; TRBD1 aligns across 8 bases. Germline CDR1 reads LNHDA; CDR2 reads SQIVND (reference sequence). The CDR3 has 14 amino acids. The junction had 2 bases not matched to a gene; V was cut back by 3 bases and J by 2 bases. Here the CDR3 reads CASSMTGDNTEAFF. The CDR3 DNA follows: TGTGCCAGTAGTATGACAGGGGATAACACTGAAGCTTTCTTT. The full variable domain, with the rest looked up from reference TRBV19 and TRBJ1-1, is DGGITQSPKYLFRKEGQNVTLSCEQNLNHDAMYWYRQDPGQGLRLIYYSQIVNDFQKGDIAEGYSVSREKKESFPLTVTSAQKNPTAFYLCASSMTGDNTEAFFGQGTRLTVV.

The chain uses TRBV19 and TRBJ2-1; TRBD1 is a possible D gene (6 bases). Germline CDR1 reads LNHDA; CDR2 reads SQIVND (reference sequence). V was clipped by 7 bases and J by 1 base, with 20 bases between them. This CDR3 region has 17 residues. CDR3 in amino acids: CASTRDTISQSYNEQFF. In DNA form, the CDR3 reads TGTGCCAGTACCCGGGACACCATCAGCCAATCCTACAATGAGCAGTTCTTC.

The V call is TRBV9, the J call TRBJ2-1, with 9 positions matching TRBD2. This CDR3 region has 16 residues. V shed 5 bases and J 0 bases; nucleotides not matched to a gene: 6. The germline V gene encodes CDR1 SGDLS and CDR2 YYNGEE. The CDR3 sequence: CASSLSGGFSYNEQFF. The CDR3, as DNA: TGTGCCAGCAGTCTCAGCGGGGGGTTCTCCTACAATGAGCAGTTCTTC.